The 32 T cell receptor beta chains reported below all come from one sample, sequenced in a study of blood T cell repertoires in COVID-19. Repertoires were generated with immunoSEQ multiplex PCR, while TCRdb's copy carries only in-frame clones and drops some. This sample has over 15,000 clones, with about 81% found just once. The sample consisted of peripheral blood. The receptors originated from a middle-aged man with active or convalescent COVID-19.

The CDR3 here is CASRLYGTAGNTIYF. The CDR3 bases are TGTGCCAGCAGATTATACGGGACAGCTGGAAACACCATATATTTT. This chain connects TRBV6-5 to TRBJ1-3; 7 bases agree with TRBD1. This CDR3 is built from 15 residues. Trimming took 6 bases from V and 2 from J; bases not matched to a gene: 7. Germline CDR1 and CDR2: MNHEY and SVGAGI.

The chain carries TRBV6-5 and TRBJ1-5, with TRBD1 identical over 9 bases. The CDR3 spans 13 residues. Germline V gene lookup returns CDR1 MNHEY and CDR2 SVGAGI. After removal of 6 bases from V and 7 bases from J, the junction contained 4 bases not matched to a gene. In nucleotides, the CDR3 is TGTGCCAGCAGAGGACAGGGGAGGCAGCCCCAGCATTTT. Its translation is CASRGQGRQPQHF.

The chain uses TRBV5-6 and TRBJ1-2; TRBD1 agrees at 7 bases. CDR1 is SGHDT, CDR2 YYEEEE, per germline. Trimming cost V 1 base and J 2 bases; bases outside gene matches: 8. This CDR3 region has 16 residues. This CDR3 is CASSLPQEGANYGYTF. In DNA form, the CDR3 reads TGTGCCAGCAGCTTGCCCCAGGAGGGGGCAAACTATGGCTACACCTTC.

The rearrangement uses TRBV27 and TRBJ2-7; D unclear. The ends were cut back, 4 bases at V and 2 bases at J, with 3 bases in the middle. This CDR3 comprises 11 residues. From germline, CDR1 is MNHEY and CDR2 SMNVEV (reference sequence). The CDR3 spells CASSSTYEQYF. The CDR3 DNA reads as TGTGCCAGCAGTTCAACCTACGAGCAGTACTTC.

CDR3 protein: CASSLEGAGGSYNEQFF. CDR3 DNA: TGTGCCAGCAGCTTAGAAGGGGCAGGGGGAAGCTACAATGAGCAGTTCTTC. V and J are TRBV11-3 and TRBJ2-1, with TRBD1 matching over 7 bases. Germline CDR1 reads SGHNT; CDR2 reads YENEEA. CDR3 length: 17 amino acids. V dropped 0 bases and J dropped 3; count of bases not matched to a gene: 8.

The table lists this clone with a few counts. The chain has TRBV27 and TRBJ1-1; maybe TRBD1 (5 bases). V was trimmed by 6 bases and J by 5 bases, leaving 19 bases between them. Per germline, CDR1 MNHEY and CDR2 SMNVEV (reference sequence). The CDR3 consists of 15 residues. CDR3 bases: TGTGCCAGCAGACTTACCGGGACTTTGCGTACTGAAGCTTTCTTT. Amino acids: CASRLTGTLRTEAFF.

CDR3 protein: CASSYAGTEAFF. Here the CDR3 DNA reads TGTGCCAGCAGTTACGCGGGGACTGAAGCTTTCTTT. The rearrangement uses TRBV6-5 and TRBJ1-1, with no clear D. Germline V gene lookup returns CDR1 MNHEY and CDR2 SVGAGI. V shed 2 bases and J shed 5 bases, with 6 bases lying between them. CDR3 length: 12 amino acids.

CDR3 in amino acids: CASSQDLGGQETQYF. Written as DNA, the CDR3 is TGCGCCAGCAGCCAAGATCTTGGAGGACAAGAGACCCAGTACTTC. The V call is TRBV4-1, the J call TRBJ2-5; tentative D call: TRBD2 (5 bases). V lost 0 bases to trimming and J lost 2 bases, with 10 bases between them. The CDR3 contains 15 residues. Per germline, CDR1 MGHRA and CDR2 YSYEKL.

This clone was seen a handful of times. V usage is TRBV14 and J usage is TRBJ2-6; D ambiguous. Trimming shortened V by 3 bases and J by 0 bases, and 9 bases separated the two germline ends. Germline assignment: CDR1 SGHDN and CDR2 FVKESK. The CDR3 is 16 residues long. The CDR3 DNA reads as TGTGCCAGCAGCCATCTACAGAACTCTGGGGCCAACGTCCTGACTTTC. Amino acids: CASSHLQNSGANVLTF.

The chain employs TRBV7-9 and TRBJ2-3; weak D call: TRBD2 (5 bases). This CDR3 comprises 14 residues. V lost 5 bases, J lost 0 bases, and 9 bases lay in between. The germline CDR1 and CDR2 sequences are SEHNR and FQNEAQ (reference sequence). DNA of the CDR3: TGTGCCAGCAGCCTTCGGGGAAGCACAGATACGCAGTATTTT. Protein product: CASSLRGSTDTQYF.

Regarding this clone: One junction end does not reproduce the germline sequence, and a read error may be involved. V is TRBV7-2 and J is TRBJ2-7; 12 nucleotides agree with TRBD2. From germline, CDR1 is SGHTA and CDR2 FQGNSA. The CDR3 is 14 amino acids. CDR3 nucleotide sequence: TGTGCCAGCAGCCTAGCGGGGGGGCCTGGGGAGCAGTACTTC. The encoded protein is CASSLAGGPGEQYF.

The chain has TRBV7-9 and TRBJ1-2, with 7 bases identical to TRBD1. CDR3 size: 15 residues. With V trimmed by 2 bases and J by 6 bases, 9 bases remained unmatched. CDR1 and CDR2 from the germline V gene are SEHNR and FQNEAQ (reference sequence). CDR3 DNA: TGTGCCAGCAGCTTATTTGAGGGGGCGCAAAATGGCTACACCTTC. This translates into CASSLFEGAQNGYTF.

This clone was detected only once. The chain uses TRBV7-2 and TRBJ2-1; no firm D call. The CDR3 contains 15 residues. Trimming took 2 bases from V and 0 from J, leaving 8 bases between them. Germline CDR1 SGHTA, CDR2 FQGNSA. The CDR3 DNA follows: TGTGCCAGCAGCTTACTTGTGAGCTCCTACAATGAGCAGTTCTTC. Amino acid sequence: CASSLLVSSYNEQFF.

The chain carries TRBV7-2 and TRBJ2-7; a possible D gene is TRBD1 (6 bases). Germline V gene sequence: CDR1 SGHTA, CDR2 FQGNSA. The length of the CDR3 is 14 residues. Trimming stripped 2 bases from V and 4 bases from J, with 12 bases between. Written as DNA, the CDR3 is TGTGCCAGCAGCTTAACAGGGAGTTATTACGAGCAGTACTTC. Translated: CASSLTGSYYEQYF. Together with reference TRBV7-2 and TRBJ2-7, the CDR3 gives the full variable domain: GAGVSQSPSNKVTEKGKDVELRCDPISGHTALYWYRQSLGQGLEFLIYFQGNSAPDKSGLPSDRFSAERTGGSVSTLTIQRTQQEDSAVYLCASSLTGSYYEQYFGPGTRLTVT.

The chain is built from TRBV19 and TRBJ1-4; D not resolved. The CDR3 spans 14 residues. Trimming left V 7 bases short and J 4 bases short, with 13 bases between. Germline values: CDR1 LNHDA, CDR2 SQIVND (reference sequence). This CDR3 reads CASIQPGLNEKLFF. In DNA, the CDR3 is TGTGCCAGTATCCAGCCGGGTCTTAATGAAAAACTGTTTTTT.

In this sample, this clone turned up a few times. The CDR3 DNA reads TGTGCCAGCAGCCAAGAGCCCCCGAGCTCCTACAATGAGCAGTTCTTC. It yields the protein CASSQEPPSSYNEQFF. The V and J genes are TRBV3-1 (or the pseudogene TRBV3-2) and TRBJ2-1; D is uncertain. V lost 0 bases to trimming and J lost 0 bases, with 9 bases between them. The germline V gene encodes CDR1 LGHDT and CDR2 YNNKEL (reference sequence). The CDR3 contains 16 residues.

The CDR3 nucleotides are TGTGCCAGCTCCGGGTCTGGGCGGGTATACGAGCAGTACTTC. As protein: CASSGSGRVYEQYF. The rearrangement uses TRBV6-5 and TRBJ2-7, with D possibly being TRBD2 (5 bases). The ends were cut back, 8 bases at V and 4 bases at J, with 18 bases in the middle. CDR1 MNHEY and CDR2 SVGAGI come from the germline V gene. The CDR3 covers 14 residues.

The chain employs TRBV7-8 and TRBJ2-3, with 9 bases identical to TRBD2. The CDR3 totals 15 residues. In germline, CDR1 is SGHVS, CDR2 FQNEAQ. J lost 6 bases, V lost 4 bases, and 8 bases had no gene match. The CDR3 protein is CASSSLSGGWDTQYF. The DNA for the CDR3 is TGTGCCAGCAGCTCCCTCAGCGGGGGGTGGGATACGCAGTATTTT.

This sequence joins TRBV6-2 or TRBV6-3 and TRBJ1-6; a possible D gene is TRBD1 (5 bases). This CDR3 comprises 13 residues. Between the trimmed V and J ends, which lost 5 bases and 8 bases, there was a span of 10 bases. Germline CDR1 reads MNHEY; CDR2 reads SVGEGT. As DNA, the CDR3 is TGTGCCAGCAGTGATAGGGGATATTCACCCCTCCACTTT. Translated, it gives CASSDRGYSPLHF.

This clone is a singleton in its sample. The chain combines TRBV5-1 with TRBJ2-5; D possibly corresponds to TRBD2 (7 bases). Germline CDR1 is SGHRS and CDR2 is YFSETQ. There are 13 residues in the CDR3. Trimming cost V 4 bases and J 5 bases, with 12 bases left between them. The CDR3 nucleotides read TGCGCCAGCAGCCGGGGGGCGGGGGAGACCCAGTACTTC. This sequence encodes CASSRGAGETQYF.

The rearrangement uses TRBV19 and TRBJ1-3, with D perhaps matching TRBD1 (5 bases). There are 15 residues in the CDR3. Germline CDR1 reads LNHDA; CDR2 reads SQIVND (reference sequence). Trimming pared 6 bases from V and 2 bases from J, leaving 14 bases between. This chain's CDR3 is CASSTTGTPGNTIYF. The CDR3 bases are TGTGCCAGTAGCACTACCGGGACTCCTGGAAACACCATATATTTT.

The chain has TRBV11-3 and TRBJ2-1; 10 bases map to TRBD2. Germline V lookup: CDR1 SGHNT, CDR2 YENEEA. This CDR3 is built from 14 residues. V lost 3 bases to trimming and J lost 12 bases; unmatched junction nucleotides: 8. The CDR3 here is CASSFSGGVSGQFF. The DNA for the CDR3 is TGTGCCAGCAGCTTCAGCGGGGGGGTTTCCGGGCAGTTCTTC.

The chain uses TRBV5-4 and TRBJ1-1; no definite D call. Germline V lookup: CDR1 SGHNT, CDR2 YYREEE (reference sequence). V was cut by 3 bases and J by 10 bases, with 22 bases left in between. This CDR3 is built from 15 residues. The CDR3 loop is CASSSIETTELGAFF. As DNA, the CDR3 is TGTGCCAGCAGCTCGATAGAGACCACAGAGCTGGGAGCTTTCTTT.

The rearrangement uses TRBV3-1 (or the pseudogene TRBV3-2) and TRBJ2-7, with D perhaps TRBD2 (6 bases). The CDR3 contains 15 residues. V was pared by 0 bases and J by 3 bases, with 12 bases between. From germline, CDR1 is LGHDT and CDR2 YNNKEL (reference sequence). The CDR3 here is CASSQDLGTHYEQYF. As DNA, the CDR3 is TGTGCCAGCAGCCAAGATCTGGGGACTCACTACGAGCAGTACTTC.

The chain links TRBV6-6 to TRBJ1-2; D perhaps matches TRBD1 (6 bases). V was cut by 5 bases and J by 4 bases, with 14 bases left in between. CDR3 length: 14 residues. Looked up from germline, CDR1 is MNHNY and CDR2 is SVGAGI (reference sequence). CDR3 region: CASSLAGVFYGYTF. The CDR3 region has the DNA TGTGCCAGCAGTCTGGCAGGGGTCTTCTATGGCTACACCTTC.

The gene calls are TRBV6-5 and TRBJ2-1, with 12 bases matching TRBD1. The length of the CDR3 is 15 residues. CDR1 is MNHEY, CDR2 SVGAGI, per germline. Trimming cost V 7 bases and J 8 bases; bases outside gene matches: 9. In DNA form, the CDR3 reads TGTGCCAGCAATGCCCGGGACAGGGGGCTTTATGAGCAGTTCTTC. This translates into CASNARDRGLYEQFF.

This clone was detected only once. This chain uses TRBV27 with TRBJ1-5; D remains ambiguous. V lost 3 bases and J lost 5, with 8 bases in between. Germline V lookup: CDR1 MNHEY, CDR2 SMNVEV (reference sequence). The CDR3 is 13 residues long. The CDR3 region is CASSFDIYQPQHF. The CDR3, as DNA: TGTGCCAGCAGTTTCGACATCTATCAGCCCCAGCATTTT.

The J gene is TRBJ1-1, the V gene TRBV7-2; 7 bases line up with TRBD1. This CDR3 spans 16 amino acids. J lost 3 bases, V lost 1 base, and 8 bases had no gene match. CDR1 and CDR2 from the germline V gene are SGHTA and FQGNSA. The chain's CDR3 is CASSLVGGGMYTEAFF. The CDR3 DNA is TGTGCCAGCAGCTTAGTAGGGGGCGGGATGTACACTGAAGCTTTCTTT.

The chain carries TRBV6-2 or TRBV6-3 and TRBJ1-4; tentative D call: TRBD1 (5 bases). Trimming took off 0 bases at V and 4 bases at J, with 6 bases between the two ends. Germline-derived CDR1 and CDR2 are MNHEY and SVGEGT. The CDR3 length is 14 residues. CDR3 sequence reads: CASSYSQGNEKLFF. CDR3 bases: TGTGCCAGCAGTTACTCCCAGGGTAATGAAAAACTGTTTTTT.

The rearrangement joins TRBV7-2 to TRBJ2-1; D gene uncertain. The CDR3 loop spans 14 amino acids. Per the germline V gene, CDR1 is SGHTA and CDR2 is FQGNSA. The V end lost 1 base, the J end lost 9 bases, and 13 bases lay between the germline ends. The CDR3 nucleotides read TGTGCCAGCAGCTTAGTGGTGGAGCTTGCTGAGCAGTTCTTC. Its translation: CASSLVVELAEQFF.

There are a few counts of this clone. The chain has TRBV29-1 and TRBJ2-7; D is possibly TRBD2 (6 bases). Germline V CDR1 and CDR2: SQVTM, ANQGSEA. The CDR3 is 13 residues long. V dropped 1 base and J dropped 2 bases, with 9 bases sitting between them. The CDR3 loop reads CSVEGPGAYEQYF. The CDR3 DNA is TGCAGCGTTGAAGGCCCGGGGGCCTACGAGCAGTACTTC.

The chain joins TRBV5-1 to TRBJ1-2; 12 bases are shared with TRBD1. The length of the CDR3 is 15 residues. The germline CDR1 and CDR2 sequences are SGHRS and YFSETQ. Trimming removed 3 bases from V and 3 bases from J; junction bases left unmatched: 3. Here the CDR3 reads CASSSGQGAYYGYTF. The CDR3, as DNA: TGCGCCAGCAGCTCGGGACAGGGGGCCTACTATGGCTACACCTTC.